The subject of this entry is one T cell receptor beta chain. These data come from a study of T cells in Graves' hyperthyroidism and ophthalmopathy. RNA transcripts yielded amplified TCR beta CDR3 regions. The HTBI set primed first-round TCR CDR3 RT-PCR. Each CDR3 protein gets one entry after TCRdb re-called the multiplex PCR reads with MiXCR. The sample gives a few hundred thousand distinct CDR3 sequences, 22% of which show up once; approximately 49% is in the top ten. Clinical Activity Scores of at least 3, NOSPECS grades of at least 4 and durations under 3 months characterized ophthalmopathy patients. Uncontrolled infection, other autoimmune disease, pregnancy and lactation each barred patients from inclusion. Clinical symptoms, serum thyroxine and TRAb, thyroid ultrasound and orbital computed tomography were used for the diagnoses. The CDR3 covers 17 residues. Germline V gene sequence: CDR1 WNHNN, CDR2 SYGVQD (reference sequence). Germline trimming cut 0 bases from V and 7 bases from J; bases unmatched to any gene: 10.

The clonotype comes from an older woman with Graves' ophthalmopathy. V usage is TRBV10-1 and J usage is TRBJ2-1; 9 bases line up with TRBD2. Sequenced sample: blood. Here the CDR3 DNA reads TGCGCCAGCAGTGAGTCGACTGGGCTAGCGGGATATAATGAGCAGTTCTTC. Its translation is CASSESTGLAGYNEQFF.